This T cell receptor (beta chain) was recovered during a study of tumor-infiltrating lymphocytes in localized non-small cell lung cancer. Points from the study as a whole: Compared with uninvolved lung, tumors showed higher T cell infiltration by TCRbeta sequencing. IM1 and IM2 tumors showed no difference in T-cell fraction.

Points on this clone: Its specificity is not known.

Germline V CDR1 and CDR2: MNHNY, SVGAGI (reference sequence). The CDR3 has 13 amino acids. Trimming pared 10 bases from V and 4 bases from J, leaving 16 bases between. The protocol was immunoSEQ multiplex PCR, while the TCRdb copy is restricted to in-frame clones and leaves out a portion. Among approximately 13,000 clones listed, roughly 85% were seen once. This TCR came from a human donor with non-small cell lung cancer. The rearrangement joins TRBV6-6 to TRBJ1-1, with D tentatively TRBD1 (6 bases). The material sequenced was uninvolved lung tissue not adjacent to the tumor. The CDR3 spells CAIATGWATEAFF. CDR3 nucleotides: TGTGCCATCGCAACAGGGTGGGCCACTGAAGCTTTCTTT.